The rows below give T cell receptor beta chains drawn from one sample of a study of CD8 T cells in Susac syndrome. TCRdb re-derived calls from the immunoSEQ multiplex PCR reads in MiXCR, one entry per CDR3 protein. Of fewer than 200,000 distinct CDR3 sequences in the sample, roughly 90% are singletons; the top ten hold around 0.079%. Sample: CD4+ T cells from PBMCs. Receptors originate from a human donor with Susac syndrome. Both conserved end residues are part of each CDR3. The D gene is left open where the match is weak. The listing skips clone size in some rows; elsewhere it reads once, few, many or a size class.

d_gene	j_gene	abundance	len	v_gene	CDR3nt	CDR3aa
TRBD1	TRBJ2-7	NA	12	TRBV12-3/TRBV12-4	TGTGCCAGCAGTTCGGACAGGGTTGAGCAGTACTTC	CASSSDRVEQYF
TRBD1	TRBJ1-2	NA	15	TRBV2	TGTGCCAGCAGTGCGACAGGGGAATCTAACTATGGCTACACCTTC	CASSATGESNYGYTF
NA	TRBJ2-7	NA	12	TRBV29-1	TGCAGCGTTGATAGCGAGATCCACGAGCAGTACTTC	CSVDSEIHEQYF
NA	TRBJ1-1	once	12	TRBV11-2	TGTGCCAGCAGCCGACAATTCACTGAAGCTTTCTTT	CASSRQFTEAFF
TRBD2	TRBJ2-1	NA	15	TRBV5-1	TGCGCCAGCAGCGGAAATAGCGGGAGTCAATGGGGCGAGTTCTTC	CASSGNSGSQWGEFF
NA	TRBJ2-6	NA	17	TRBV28	TGTGCCAGCAGTTTAAGGGACGGTAGATCTGGGGCCAACGTCCTGACTTTC	CASSLRDGRSGANVLTF
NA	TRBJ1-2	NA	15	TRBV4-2	TGTGCCAGCAGCCAAGCCTCAGGGGCTGAGTATGGCTACACCTTC	CASSQASGAEYGYTF
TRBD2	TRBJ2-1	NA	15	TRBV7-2	TGTGCCAGCAGCCCGCCAGCGGGAGGGCCAAATGAGCAGTTCTTC	CASSPPAGGPNEQFF
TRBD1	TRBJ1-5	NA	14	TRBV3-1	TGTGCCAGCAGCCATATGCAGGGGGTGCAGCCCCAGCATTTT	CASSHMQGVQPQHF
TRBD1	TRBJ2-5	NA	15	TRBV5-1	TGCGCCAGCAGCTCGGGACAGGGGGGCCAAGAGACCCAGTACTTC	CASSSGQGGQETQYF
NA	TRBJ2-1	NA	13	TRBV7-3	TGTGCCAGCAGCGACCGGGGGCTCAATGAGCAGTTCTTC	CASSDRGLNEQFF
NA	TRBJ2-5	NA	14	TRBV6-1	TGTGCCAGCAGTAAAGACCCTCCACAAGAGACCCAGTACTTC	CASSKDPPQETQYF
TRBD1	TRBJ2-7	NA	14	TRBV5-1	TGCGCCAGCAGCAGGGGACAGACCTCCTACGAGCAGTACTTC	CASSRGQTSYEQYF
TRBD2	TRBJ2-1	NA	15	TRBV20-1	TGCAGTGCTAGAGTGCCTAGCGGGGGGAACAATGAGCAGTTCTTC	CSARVPSGGNNEQFF
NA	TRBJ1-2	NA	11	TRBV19	TGTGCCAGTAGCATCAACTATGGCTACACCTTC	CASSINYGYTF
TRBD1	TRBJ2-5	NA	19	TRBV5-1	TGCGCCAGCAGCTTGGACTTAACAGGGGCCGCATTAGACGAGGAGACCCAGTACTTC	CASSLDLTGAALDEETQYF
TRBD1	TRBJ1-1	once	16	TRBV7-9	TGTGCCAGCAGCCAAGACAGGGGGCGCGTGAACACTGAAGCTTTCTTT	CASSQDRGRVNTEAFF
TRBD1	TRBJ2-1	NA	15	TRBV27	TGTGCCAGCAGTTCCCTAGGGACAGTCTTATCCGAGCAGTTCTTC	CASSSLGTVLSEQFF
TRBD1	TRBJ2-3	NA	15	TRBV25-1	TGTGCCAGCAGGACAAGGACAGGGAGCACAGATACGCAGTATTTT	CASRTRTGSTDTQYF
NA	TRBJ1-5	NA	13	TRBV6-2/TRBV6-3	TGTGCCAGCAGTTACGGGCCTTTGGTGCCCCAGCATTTT	CASSYGPLVPQHF
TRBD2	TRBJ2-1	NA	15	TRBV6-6	TGTGCCAGCACCAAGACTAGCGGGAGTGTCTATGAGCAGTTCTTC	CASTKTSGSVYEQFF
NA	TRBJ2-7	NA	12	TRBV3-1	TGTGCCAGCAGCAAAGGGACCTACGAGCAGTACTTC	CASSKGTYEQYF
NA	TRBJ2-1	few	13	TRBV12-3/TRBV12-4	TGTGCCAGCAGTGAGAACAGAGCTTTTGAGCAGTTCTTC	CASSENRAFEQFF
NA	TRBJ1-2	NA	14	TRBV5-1	TGCGCCAGCAGCTGGGAAGGACAGAGCTATGGCTACACCTTC	CASSWEGQSYGYTF
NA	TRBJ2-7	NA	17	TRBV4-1	TGCGCCAGCAGCCAAGGTTCCGTTTGGACGGATACCTACGAGCAGTACTTC	CASSQGSVWTDTYEQYF
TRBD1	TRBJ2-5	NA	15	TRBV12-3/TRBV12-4	TGTGCCAGCAGCCCCGGACAGGGGGCCGTAGAGACCCAGTACTTC	CASSPGQGAVETQYF
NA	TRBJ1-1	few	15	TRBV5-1	TGCGCCAGCAGCTTCACTACTTCCTTGAACACTGAAGCTTTCTTT	CASSFTTSLNTEAFF
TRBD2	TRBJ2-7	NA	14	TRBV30	TGTGCCTGGAGTGATAGCGGGGGCTCCGTAGAGCAGTACTTC	CAWSDSGGSVEQYF
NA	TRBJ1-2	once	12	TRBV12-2	TGTGCAAGTCGCTTAGGACAGTATGGCTACACCTTC	CASRLGQYGYTF
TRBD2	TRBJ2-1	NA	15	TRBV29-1	TGCAGCGTTGGAGCTAGCGGGGGGACCTACAATGAGCAGTTCTTC	CSVGASGGTYNEQFF
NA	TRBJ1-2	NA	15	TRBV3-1	TGTGCCAGCAGCCAAGGGGACGGGGGAGTTGAGGGCTACACCTTC	CASSQGDGGVEGYTF
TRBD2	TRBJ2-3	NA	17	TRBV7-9	TGTGCCAGCAGCCCCCGTGGGCCGGGACTAGCGGTTCCGAGGGAGTATTTT	CASSPRGPGLAVPREYF
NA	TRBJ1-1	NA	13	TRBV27	TGTGCCAGCAGTTTGAGGATCAACACTGAAGCTTTCTTT	CASSLRINTEAFF
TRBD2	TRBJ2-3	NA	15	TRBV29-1	TGCAGCGTTGACACACTAGCGGGCAGGGGGAATACGCAGTATTTT	CSVDTLAGRGNTQYF
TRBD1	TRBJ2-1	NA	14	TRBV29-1	TGCAGCGTTGATTTATGGGACAGGCACAATGAGCAGTTCTTC	CSVDLWDRHNEQFF
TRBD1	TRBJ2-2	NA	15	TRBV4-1	TGCGCCAGCAGCCAAGCTACAGGGGCCACCGGGGAGCTGTTTTTT	CASSQATGATGELFF
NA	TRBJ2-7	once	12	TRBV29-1	TGCAGCGCTGGGGACGCAGGCTACGAGCAGTACTTC	CSAGDAGYEQYF
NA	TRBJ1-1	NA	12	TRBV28	TGTGCCAGCAGTTTCCGGAGTACTGAAGCTTTCTTT	CASSFRSTEAFF
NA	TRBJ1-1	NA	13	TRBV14	TGTGCCAGCAGCCAGCGGCGGTGGTCTGAAGCTTTCTTT	CASSQRRWSEAFF
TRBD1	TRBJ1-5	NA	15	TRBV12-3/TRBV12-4	TGTGCCAGCAGTGTAGACAGGGGGGGGTTTCAGCCCCAGCATTTT	CASSVDRGGFQPQHF
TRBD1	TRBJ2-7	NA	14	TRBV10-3	TGTGCCATCAGTGAGCGGGACAGGGGTTCCGAGCAGTACTTC	CAISERDRGSEQYF
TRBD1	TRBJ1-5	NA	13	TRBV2	TGTGCCAGCAGCGGGGACAGAGATCAGCCCCAGCATTTT	CASSGDRDQPQHF
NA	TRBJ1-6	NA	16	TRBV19	TGTGCCAGTACCTATGGGACACCTCAAATGGGTTCACCCCTCCACTTT	CASTYGTPQMGSPLHF
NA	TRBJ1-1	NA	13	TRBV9	TGTGCCAGCAGCCCCTCCCGAAAGGGGGAAGCTTTCTTT	CASSPSRKGEAFF
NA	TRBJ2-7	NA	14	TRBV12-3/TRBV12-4	TGTGCCAGCAGTTCTCGGGTGAGCTCCTACGAGCAGTACTTC	CASSSRVSSYEQYF
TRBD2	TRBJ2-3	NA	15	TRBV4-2	TGTGCCAGCAGCCAAAGATCTAGCGGGATAGATACGCAGTATTTT	CASSQRSSGIDTQYF
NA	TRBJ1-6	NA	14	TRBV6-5	TGTGCCAGCACTTCCGCAGGGGAGGATTCACCCCTCCACTTT	CASTSAGEDSPLHF
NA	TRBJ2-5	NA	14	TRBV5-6	TGTGCCAGCAGCTTGGGGGGCCAGGGGGAGACCCAGTACTTC	CASSLGGQGETQYF
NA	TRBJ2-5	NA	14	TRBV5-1	TGCGCCAGCAGCTTAGAGGGGATACAAGAGACCCAGTACTTC	CASSLEGIQETQYF
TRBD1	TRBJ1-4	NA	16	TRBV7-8	TGTGCCAGCAGCTCCTATGACAGGGGGGATAGCGTAAAACTGTTTTTT	CASSSYDRGDSVKLFF
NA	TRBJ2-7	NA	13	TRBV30	TGTGCCTGGAGGGGACTTACGTCCTACGAGCAGTACTTC	CAWRGLTSYEQYF
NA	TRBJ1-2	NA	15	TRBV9	TGTGCCAGCAGCGCTCATAGACAGGACATCTATGGCTACACCTTC	CASSAHRQDIYGYTF
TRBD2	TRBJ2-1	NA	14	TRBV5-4	TGTGCCAGCAGCTTTAGCGGGGGGTCCAATGAGCAGTTCTTC	CASSFSGGSNEQFF
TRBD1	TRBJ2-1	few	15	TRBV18	TGTGCCAGCTCACCCCGACAGGGTTCCTACAATGAGCAGTTCTTC	CASSPRQGSYNEQFF
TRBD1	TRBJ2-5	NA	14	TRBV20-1	TGCAGTGCTCCCCGACAGGGAAAGGAAGAGACCCAGTACTTC	CSAPRQGKEETQYF
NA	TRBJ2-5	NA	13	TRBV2	TGTGCCAGCCAGACGGATTTCCAAGAGACCCAGTACTTC	CASQTDFQETQYF
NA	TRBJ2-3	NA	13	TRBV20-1	TGCAGTGCTAGTATAGCGGGCACAGATACGCAGTATTTT	CSASIAGTDTQYF